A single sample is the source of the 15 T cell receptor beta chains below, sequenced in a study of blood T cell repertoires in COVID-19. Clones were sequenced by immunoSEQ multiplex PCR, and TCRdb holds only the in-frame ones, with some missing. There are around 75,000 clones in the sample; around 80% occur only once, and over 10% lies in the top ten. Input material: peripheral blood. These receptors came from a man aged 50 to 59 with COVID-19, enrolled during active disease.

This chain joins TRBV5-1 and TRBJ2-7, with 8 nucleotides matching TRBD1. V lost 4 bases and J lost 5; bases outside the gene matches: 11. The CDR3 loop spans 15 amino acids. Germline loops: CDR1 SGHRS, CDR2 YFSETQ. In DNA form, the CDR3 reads TGCGCCAGCAGCCTGGACAGGGTGGGATCCGACGAGCAGTACTTC. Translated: CASSLDRVGSDEQYF.

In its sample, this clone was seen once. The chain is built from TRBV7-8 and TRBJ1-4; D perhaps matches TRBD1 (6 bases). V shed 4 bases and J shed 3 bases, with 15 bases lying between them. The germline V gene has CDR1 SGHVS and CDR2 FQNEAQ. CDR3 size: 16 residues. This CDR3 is CASSSYRAGANEKLFF. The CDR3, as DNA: TGTGCCAGCAGCTCTTACAGGGCCGGGGCTAATGAAAAACTGTTTTTT.

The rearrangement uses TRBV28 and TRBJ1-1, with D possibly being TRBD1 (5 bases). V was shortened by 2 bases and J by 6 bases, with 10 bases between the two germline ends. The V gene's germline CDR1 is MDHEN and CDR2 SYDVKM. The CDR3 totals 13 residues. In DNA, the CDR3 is TGTGCCAGCAGTTTAGGAGGGGTCTCTGAAGCTTTCTTT. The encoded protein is CASSLGGVSEAFF.

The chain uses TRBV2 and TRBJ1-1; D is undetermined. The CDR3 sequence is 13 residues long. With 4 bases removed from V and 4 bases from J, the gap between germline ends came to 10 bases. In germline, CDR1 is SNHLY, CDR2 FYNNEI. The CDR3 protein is CASSARGSTEAFF. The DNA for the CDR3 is TGTGCCAGCAGTGCTCGGGGATCCACTGAAGCTTTCTTT.

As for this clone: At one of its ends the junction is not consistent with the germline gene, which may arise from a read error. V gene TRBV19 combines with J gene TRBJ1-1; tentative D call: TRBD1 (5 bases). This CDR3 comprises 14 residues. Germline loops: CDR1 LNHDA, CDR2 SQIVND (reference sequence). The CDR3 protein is CASSIQGVNTEAFF. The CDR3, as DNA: TGTGCCAGTAGTATTCAGGGTGTGAATACTGAAGCTTTCTTT.

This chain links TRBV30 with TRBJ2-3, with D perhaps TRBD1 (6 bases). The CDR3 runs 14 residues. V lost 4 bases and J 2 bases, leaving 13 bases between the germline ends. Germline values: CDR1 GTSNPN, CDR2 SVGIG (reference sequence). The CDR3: CAWKGDNPTDTQYF. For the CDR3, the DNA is TGTGCCTGGAAGGGGGACAATCCCACAGATACGCAGTATTTT.

CDR3 in DNA: TGTGCCAGCAGCTTGGGCAGGGGGGACTATCAGCCCCAGCATTTT. This gives the protein CASSLGRGDYQPQHF. The V and J genes are TRBV5-5 and TRBJ1-5, with 7 bases fitting TRBD1. This CDR3 has 15 residues. Germline V lookup: CDR1 SGHKS, CDR2 YYEKEE (reference sequence). After removal of 0 bases from V and 5 bases from J, the junction contained 5 bases not matched to a gene. The whole variable domain, remainder taken from reference TRBV5-5 and TRBJ1-5, is DAGVTQSPTHLIKTRGQQVTLRCSPISGHKSVSWYQQVLGQGPQFIFQYYEKEERGRGNFPDRFSARQFPNYSSELNVNALLLGDSALYLCASSLGRGDYQPQHFGDGTRLSIL.

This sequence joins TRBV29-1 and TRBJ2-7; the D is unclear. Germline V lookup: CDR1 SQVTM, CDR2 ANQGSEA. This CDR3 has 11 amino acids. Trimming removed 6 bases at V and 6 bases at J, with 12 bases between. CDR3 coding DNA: TGCAGCGTGACGGAACTACGCGAGCAGTACTTC. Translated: CSVTELREQYF.

For the CDR3, the DNA is TGCGCCAGCAGCGCGACTAGCGGGAGTGGCTACGAGCAGTACTTC. It yields the protein CASSATSGSGYEQYF. The V call is TRBV5-1, the J call TRBJ2-7, with 12 positions matching TRBD2. This CDR3 is 15 amino acids long. V dropped 4 bases and J dropped 3; count of bases not matched to a gene: 5. The V gene's germline CDR1 is SGHRS and CDR2 YFSETQ.

CDR3 sequence (DNA): TGTGCCAGCAGACCCCCCGGGACAGGGGTGGGTGAGCAGTTCTTC. Translation: CASRPPGTGVGEQFF. The chain combines TRBV28 with TRBJ2-1; 10 bases line up with TRBD1. The germline CDR1 and CDR2 sequences are MDHEN and SYDVKM. The CDR3 is 15 residues long. The trim removed 6 bases at V and 9 bases at J, leaving 11 bases unmatched.

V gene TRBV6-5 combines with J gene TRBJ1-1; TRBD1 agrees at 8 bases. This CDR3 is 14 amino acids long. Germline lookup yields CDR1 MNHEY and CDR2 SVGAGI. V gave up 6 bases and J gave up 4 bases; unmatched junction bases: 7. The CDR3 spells CASSPGGLSTEAFF. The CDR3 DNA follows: TGTGCCAGCAGCCCAGGGGGCTTGAGCACTGAAGCTTTCTTT.

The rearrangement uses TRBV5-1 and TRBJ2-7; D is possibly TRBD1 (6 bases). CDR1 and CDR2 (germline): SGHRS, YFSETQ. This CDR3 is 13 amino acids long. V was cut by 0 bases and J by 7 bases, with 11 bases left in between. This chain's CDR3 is CASSLVQGMEQYF. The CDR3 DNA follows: TGCGCCAGCAGCTTGGTACAGGGCATGGAGCAGTACTTC.

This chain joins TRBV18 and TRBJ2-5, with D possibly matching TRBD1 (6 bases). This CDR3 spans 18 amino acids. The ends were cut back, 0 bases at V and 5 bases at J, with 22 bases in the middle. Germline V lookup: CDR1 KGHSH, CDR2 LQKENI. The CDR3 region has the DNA TGTGCCAGCTCACCACCGCCGAAGGGACAACTAGTTAGGGAGACCCAGTACTTC. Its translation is CASSPPPKGQLVRETQYF.

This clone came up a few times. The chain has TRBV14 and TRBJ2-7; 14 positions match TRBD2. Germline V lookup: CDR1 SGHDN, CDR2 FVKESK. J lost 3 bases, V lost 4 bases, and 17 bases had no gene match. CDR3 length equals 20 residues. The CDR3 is CASSRRAGTSGSLMIYEQYF. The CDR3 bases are TGTGCCAGCAGCCGACGGGCCGGGACTAGCGGGAGTCTTATGATCTACGAGCAGTACTTC.

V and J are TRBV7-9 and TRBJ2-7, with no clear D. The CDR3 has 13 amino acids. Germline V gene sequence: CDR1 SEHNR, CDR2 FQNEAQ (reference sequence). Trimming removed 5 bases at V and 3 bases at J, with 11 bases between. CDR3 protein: CASSSTSSYEQYF. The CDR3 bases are TGTGCCAGCAGCAGTACCTCTAGCTACGAGCAGTACTTC.